The 28 T cell receptor beta chains below come from one sample, sequenced in a study of T-cell reconstitution after alpha-beta-depleted transplantation in children. During its preparation, the TCRbeta library received unique molecular identifiers. TCRdb fed the PCR reads into MiXCR, producing one record per CDR3 protein. The sample shows 210,000 or so distinct CDR3 sequences, roughly a tenth of them seen only once. The input for sequencing was PBMCs, taken before TCRalphabeta/CD19-depleted stem cell transplant. The receptors stem from a child younger than two with acute myeloid leukemia, due to receive a stem cell transplant.

The chain employs TRBV5-1 and TRBJ1-6; D call uncertain. Germline V gives CDR1 SGHRS, CDR2 YFSETQ. Trimming shortened V by 0 bases and J by 10 bases, and 8 bases separated the two germline ends. CDR3 length equals 13 residues. The CDR3 loop is CASSLVGLSPLHF. Written as DNA, the CDR3 is TGCGCCAGCAGCTTGGTTGGGTTATCACCCCTCCACTTT.

This sequence joins TRBV5-1 and TRBJ2-3; 11 nucleotides line up with TRBD1. J gave up 8 bases and V 4 bases, and 6 bases lay outside the gene matches. This CDR3 has 14 residues. Germline V CDR1 and CDR2: SGHRS, YFSETQ. This chain's CDR3 is CASSLPGTGGTQYF. CDR3 DNA sequence: TGCGCCAGCAGCCTACCCGGGACAGGGGGTACGCAGTATTTT.

This clonotype was seen ten or more times. The genes are TRBV4-1 and TRBJ2-2; D is possibly TRBD1 (6 bases). This CDR3 has 16 residues. Germline CDR1 reads MGHRA; CDR2 reads YSYEKL. Trimming cost V 0 bases and J 1 base, with 9 bases left between them. The CDR3 here is CASSQDRDMNTGELFF. In DNA form, the CDR3 reads TGCGCCAGCAGCCAAGACAGGGACATGAACACCGGGGAGCTGTTTTTT.

This clonotype was seen a handful of times. This chain uses TRBV5-5 with TRBJ1-5; possible D gene TRBD1, 5 bases. Between the trimmed V and J ends, which lost 0 bases and 0 bases, there was a span of 16 bases. Germline V gene lookup returns CDR1 SGHKS and CDR2 YYEKEE (reference sequence). CDR3 length: 18 amino acids. CDR3 bases: TGTGCCAGCAGCTTGGCTTCGGGGCAGGGCTATAGCAATCAGCCCCAGCATTTT. This codes for CASSLASGQGYSNQPQHF.

This clonotype was seen repeatedly, ten times or more. The chain joins TRBV7-3 to TRBJ1-2, with 7 bases lining up with TRBD1. The CDR3 extends over 13 amino acids. Trimming took 8 bases from V and 0 from J; bases not matched to a gene: 3. The germline CDR1 and CDR2 sequences are SGHTA and FQGTGA. The CDR3 DNA reads as TGTGCCAGCTTGGGACAGACTAACTATGGCTACACCTTC. This gives the protein CASLGQTNYGYTF.

This clonotype has ten or more counts. The chain uses TRBV7-3 and TRBJ1-6; D possibly corresponds to TRBD1 (5 bases). The CDR3 loop spans 14 amino acids. Trimming cost V 3 bases and J 8 bases, with 11 bases left between them. Germline CDR1 reads SGHTA; CDR2 reads FQGTGA. This chain's CDR3 is CASSLGPLYSPLHF. The CDR3 coding sequence is TGTGCCAGCAGCTTGGGACCGCTTTATTCACCCCTCCACTTT.

This clonotype appeared once. This chain links TRBV23-1 with TRBJ1-4; 7 bases are a match to TRBD1. TRBV23-1 is filed as an ORF, its function uncertain. J was trimmed by 0 bases and V by 8 bases; bases with no gene match: 15. The CDR3 length is 18 residues. DNA of the CDR3: TGCGCCAGCCCCCGCGGCAGGGGGAAGGAGGCAACTAATGAAAAACTGTTTTTT. Encoded protein: CASPRGRGKEATNEKLFF.

This clonotype was seen many times. The J gene is TRBJ2-3, the V gene TRBV25-1; a weak D match, TRBD1 (6 bases). Trimming took 8 bases from V and 4 from J, leaving 13 bases between them. This CDR3 spans 13 amino acids. Germline V gene data show CDR1 as MGHDK and CDR2 as SYGVNS. The CDR3 loop reads CASRWQGSDTQYF. For the CDR3, the DNA is TGTGCCAGCCGATGGCAGGGGTCAGATACGCAGTATTTT.

The V and J genes are TRBV7-6 and TRBJ2-7, with 8 bases identical to TRBD1. Germline CDR1 reads SGHVS; CDR2 reads FNYEAQ. The CDR3 has 13 residues. V trimming: 5 bases; J trimming: 5 bases; junction bases outside the gene matches: 5. DNA for the CDR3: TGTGCCAGCAGCCTGGACAGGGACGACGAGCAGTACTTC. Encoded protein: CASSLDRDDEQYF.

Comment on this clonotype: A read error is possible here, since a much larger clone lies one base away. The chain employs TRBV3-1 and TRBJ1-1; maybe TRBD1 (5 bases). Per germline, CDR1 LGHDT and CDR2 YNNKEL (reference sequence). CDR3 length: 17 residues. The CDR3 coding sequence is TGTGCCTGCAGCCAAGTCTTCGGGGACGCGGTGAACACTGAAGCTTTCTTT. This gives the protein CACSQVFGDAVNTEAFF.

CDR3 protein: CASSFFGRGSSYEQYF. The CDR3 nucleotides read TGTGCCAGCAGTTTTTTCGGGCGGGGGTCCTCCTACGAGCAGTACTTC. V usage is TRBV27 and J usage is TRBJ2-7, with 7 bases matching TRBD2. There are 16 residues in the CDR3. Trimming took 3 bases from V and 0 from J; bases not matched to a gene: 8. Looked up from germline, CDR1 is MNHEY and CDR2 is SMNVEV (reference sequence).

Only one count was recorded for this clonotype. A much larger clone lies a single base off, so this may be a read error. This chain links TRBV28 with TRBJ2-7; D not certain. This CDR3 region has 12 residues. CDR1 and CDR2 from the germline V gene are MDHEN and SYDVKM. This chain's CDR3 is CASCGVTYEQCF. The CDR3, as DNA: TGTGCCTCCTGTGGCGTCACCTACGAGCAGTGCTTC.

The chain employs TRBV7-3 and TRBJ2-7; 14 bases map to TRBD2. CDR1 is SGHTA, CDR2 FQGTGA, per germline. The CDR3 is 19 residues long. Losses at the gene ends were 0 bases for V and 1 base for J; bases not matched to a gene: 8. The CDR3 DNA follows: TGTGCCAGCAGCTTAACCAACGGGACTAGCGGGAGTTTTTCCTACGAGCAGTACTTC. This encodes CASSLTNGTSGSFSYEQYF.

This clonotype was found many times. This chain links TRBV29-1 with TRBJ2-1; D is uncertain. The germline V gene encodes CDR1 SQVTM and CDR2 ANQGSEA. The CDR3 covers 13 residues. The V end was cut by 3 bases, the J end by 0 bases, with 6 bases between. The CDR3 DNA sequence: TGCAGCGTTGACAGCAGCTCCTACAATGAGCAGTTCTTC. It codes for CSVDSSSYNEQFF.

This clonotype appeared a few times. The chain carries TRBV2 and TRBJ1-1, with no clear D. Germline V lookup: CDR1 SNHLY, CDR2 FYNNEI. The germline V and J ends were trimmed by 5 bases and 6 bases, with 22 bases remaining between them. CDR3 length equals 16 residues. CDR3 nucleotides: TGTGCCAGCAGTAACCCAACGGGCCCGATCGTATCTGAAGCTTTCTTT. This gives the protein CASSNPTGPIVSEAFF.

This clonotype appeared many times. J is TRBJ2-7 and V is TRBV28; 10 bases match TRBD1. The J segment lost 7 bases and the V segment lost 2 bases, leaving 8 bases of the junction unmatched. CDR3 length: 15 residues. Germline CDR1 MDHEN, CDR2 SYDVKM. Here the CDR3 reads CASSLRGQGREEQYF. Here the CDR3 DNA reads TGTGCCAGCAGTTTAAGGGGACAGGGGCGTGAGGAGCAGTACTTC. Supplemented by reference TRBV28 and TRBJ2-7, the full variable domain reads DVKVTQSSRYLVKRTGEKVFLECVQDMDHENMFWYRQDPGLGLRLIYFSYDVKMKEKGDIPEGYSVSREKKERFSLILESASTNQTSMYLCASSLRGQGREEQYFGPGTRLTVT.

Many counts were recorded for this clonotype. The chain recombines TRBV12-3 or TRBV12-4 with TRBJ2-3; the match to TRBD2 covers 9 bases. The V and J ends lost 6 bases and 2 bases, in that order; junction bases with no gene match: 6. The CDR3 consists of 15 residues. CDR3 sequence (DNA): TGTGCCAGCAGCCAGACTAGCGGCCACACAGATACGCAGTATTTT. It encodes CASSQTSGHTDTQYF.

This clonotype was recorded at least ten times. The chain joins TRBV20-1 to TRBJ2-3; 9 positions agree with TRBD2. CDR3 length: 15 amino acids. Looked up from germline, CDR1 is DFQATT and CDR2 is SNEGSKA (reference sequence). Trimming removed 0 bases from V and 3 bases from J; junction bases left unmatched: 4. CDR3 in DNA: TGCAGTGCTAGAGATAGCGGGGGAAGAACAGATACGCAGTATTTT. Protein sequence: CSARDSGGRTDTQYF.

This clonotype has a count of ten or more. The chain couples TRBV20-1 to TRBJ1-5; TRBD1 aligns across 11 bases. The V segment lost 4 bases and the J segment 5 bases; nucleotides outside the gene matches: 10. CDR3 length: 16 amino acids. Germline V gene lookup returns CDR1 DFQATT and CDR2 SNEGSKA (reference sequence). The CDR3 spells CSATDRGRGGDQPQHF. Here the CDR3 DNA reads TGCAGTGCTACGGACAGGGGGCGAGGTGGGGATCAGCCCCAGCATTTT.

This clonotype was recorded many times. V and J are TRBV7-2 and TRBJ2-3; 7 bases line up with TRBD1. V was pared by 6 bases and J by 5 bases, with 2 bases of the junction left unmatched. The CDR3 is made up of 12 amino acids. Germline CDR1 is SGHTA and CDR2 is FQGNSA. CDR3 sequence: CASRNRGDTQYF. CDR3 DNA: TGTGCCAGCAGGAACAGGGGAGATACGCAGTATTTT.

This clonotype occurred a few times. This may come from a read error, since a much larger clone is one base off. The genes are TRBV20-1 and TRBJ2-5; 10 bases align to TRBD2. CDR1 and CDR2 (germline): DFQATT, SNEGSKA (reference sequence). This CDR3 contains 16 residues. CDR3 sequence reads: CSATPGLAYYQEAQYF. CDR3 bases: TGCAGTGCAACGCCGGGACTAGCGTACTACCAAGAGGCCCAGTACTTC.

This clonotype was counted many times. This chain links TRBV7-2 with TRBJ1-6; D is undetermined. The CDR3 sequence is 13 residues long. V lost 3 bases to trimming and J lost 13 bases, with 13 bases between them. The germline CDR1 and CDR2 sequences are SGHTA and FQGNSA. CDR3 nucleotide sequence: TGTGCCAGCAGCTTCAGCCACCGAACGCCCCTCCACTTT. Protein product: CASSFSHRTPLHF. Filled out from reference TRBV7-2 and TRBJ1-6, the complete variable domain reads GAGVSQSPSNKVTEKGKDVELRCDPISGHTALYWYRQSLGQGLEFLIYFQGNSAPDKSGLPSDRFSAERTGGSVSTLTIQRTQQEDSAVYLCASSFSHRTPLHFGNGTRLTVT.

This clonotype was seen a few times. The chain links TRBV5-1 to TRBJ2-1; D might be TRBD2 (6 bases). V was clipped by 2 bases and J by 0 bases, with 9 bases between them. In germline, CDR1 is SGHRS, CDR2 YFSETQ. This CDR3 contains 15 residues. The chain's CDR3 is CASSLGGDSYNEQFF. CDR3 coding DNA: TGCGCCAGCAGCTTAGGCGGGGACTCCTACAATGAGCAGTTCTTC.

In this sample, this clonotype turned up many times. CDR3 DNA sequence: TGTGCCAGCTGCCTTAGAGCGGGATACAATGAGCAGTTCTTC. Its translation is CASCLRAGYNEQFF. This chain uses TRBV12-3 or TRBV12-4 with TRBJ2-1; TRBD2 matches at 7 bases. The CDR3 runs 14 residues. The J segment lost 4 bases and the V segment lost 8 bases, leaving 8 bases of the junction unmatched.

This clonotype showed up many times. The chain has TRBV15 and TRBJ1-5; no clear D gene. V shed 4 bases and J shed 9 bases, with 16 bases lying between them. This CDR3 region has 14 residues. In germline, CDR1 is LNHNV, CDR2 YYDKDF (reference sequence). The CDR3 spells CATSTAGFSSPQHF. CDR3 DNA sequence: TGTGCCACCAGCACCGCAGGATTTTCTTCGCCCCAGCATTTT.

This clonotype was counted once. An end of the junction differs from the germline gene, which may be a read error. V usage is TRBV2 and J usage is TRBJ1-5; D not resolved. Germline V gene lookup returns CDR1 SNHLY and CDR2 FYNNEI. The CDR3 extends over 15 amino acids. In DNA, the CDR3 is TGTTCCAGCAGTGATACAGTCTATAGCAATCAGCCCCAGCATTTT. This codes for CSSSDTVYSNQPQHF.

This clonotype showed up just a few times. The CDR3 loop is CASTRGSNTGELFF. The CDR3 bases are TGTGCCAGCACCAGGGGGTCGAACACCGGGGAGCTGTTTTTT. The gene calls are TRBV11-2 and TRBJ2-2, with 7 bases lining up with TRBD1. The CDR3 covers 14 residues. The germline CDR1 and CDR2 sequences are SGHAT and FQNNGV. The V segment lost 7 bases and the J segment 0 bases; nucleotides outside the gene matches: 2.

In this sample, this clonotype turned up many times. The chain has TRBV20-1 and TRBJ1-1; 9 bases are a match to TRBD1. There are 13 residues in the CDR3. J lost 5 bases, V lost 5 bases, and 6 bases had no gene match. CDR1 and CDR2 from the germline V gene are DFQATT and SNEGSKA (reference sequence). The DNA of the CDR3 is TGCAGTGCTGGGACAGGGAGCTCGACTGAAGCTTTCTTT. Translated: CSAGTGSSTEAFF.